What follows are 28 T cell receptor beta chains derived from one specimen sequenced in a study of T-cell reconstitution after alpha-beta-depleted transplantation in children. Regarding the study as a whole: Diversity and T-cell counts at one year after transplant derived mostly from new T cells.

A TCRbeta library incorporating unique molecular identifiers was prepared. Using its own MiXCR run on the PCR reads, TCRdb lists one record per CDR3 protein. The repertoire holds a few hundred thousand distinct CDR3 sequences, with 6.5% to 9% as singletons. These TCRs are of unknown antigen specificity. The specimen was peripheral blood, collected 360 days after TCRalphabeta/CD19-depleted stem cell transplant. These receptors originate from a female patient aged 2-15 years who had a stem cell transplant for Fanconi anemia, so the T cells may come from the graft donor.

As for this clonotype: Because it lacks the conserved phenylalanine or tryptophan at the end, this CDR3 is likely a read error. The limits of the CDR3 on the DNA are not certain, so only TCRdb's listed CDR3 is given. The J gene is TRBJ2-7, the V gene TRBV21-1; no DNA check was done on the table's D call, TRBD1. TRBV21-1 is flagged as a pseudogene. The CDR3 adds up to 16 amino acids, both ends counted. The CDR3 spells CASSKRPAGASYEQYI.

This clonotype was recorded a few times. The rearrangement uses TRBV3-1 and TRBJ1-1; D may be TRBD1 (6 bases). Germline CDR1 and CDR2: LGHDT and YNNKEL (reference sequence). The CDR3 extends over 13 amino acids. The V gene lost 0 bases and the J gene lost 11 bases, with 13 bases spanning the gap. The CDR3 protein is CASSQDSGAGAFF. Here the CDR3 DNA reads TGTGCCAGCAGCCAAGATTCGGGGGCAGGGGCTTTCTTT.

A few counts support this clonotype. The gene calls are TRBV20-1 and TRBJ2-5, with D perhaps TRBD2 (5 bases). The CDR3 consists of 13 residues. Trimming stripped 2 bases from V and 7 bases from J, with 14 bases between. Germline V lookup: CDR1 DFQATT, CDR2 SNEGSKA (reference sequence). Here the CDR3 reads CSARRLAPATQYF. The DNA for the CDR3 is TGCAGTGCTAGACGTCTAGCCCCTGCGACCCAGTACTTC.

V gene TRBV12-3 or TRBV12-4 combines with J gene TRBJ1-2; D is undetermined. The CDR3 is 14 amino acids. V lost 6 bases to trimming and J lost 7 bases, with 18 bases between them. This chain's CDR3 is CASSGVPLPFGYTF. The CDR3 nucleotides are TGTGCCAGCAGCGGAGTGCCCCTACCCTTTGGCTACACCTTC.

This clonotype came up a few times. This could be a read error, since a much larger clone is one nucleotide away. The chain carries TRBV28 and TRBJ1-2, with D hard to call. CDR3 length: 14 amino acids. Germline CDR1 MDHEN, CDR2 SYDVKM. Trimming removed 3 bases from V and 2 bases from J, with 10 bases in between. This CDR3 is CASSLRQVNYGYTF. As DNA, the CDR3 is TGTGCCAGCAGTTTGCGTCAGGTGAACTATGGCTACACCTTC.

CDR3 region: CASSLGQPGNTIYF. CDR3 in DNA: TGCGCCAGCAGCCTAGGACAGCCCGGAAACACCATATATTTT. J is TRBJ1-3 and V is TRBV5-1; D perhaps matches TRBD1 (6 bases). This CDR3 spans 14 amino acids. V was cut by 4 bases and J by 4 bases, with 12 bases left in between. Germline V gives CDR1 SGHRS, CDR2 YFSETQ.

The table lists this clonotype with many counts. This chain connects TRBV5-1 to TRBJ2-7, with no clear D. Germline CDR1 reads SGHRS; CDR2 reads YFSETQ. Trimming left V 0 bases short and J 5 bases short, with 15 bases between. This CDR3 has 15 amino acids. CDR3 sequence (DNA): TGCGCCAGCAGCTTGGGTACACCAACTTTCGACGAGCAGTACTTC. It specifies CASSLGTPTFDEQYF.

The CDR3 DNA reads as TGCGCCAGCAGCTTGGGCCTTGGGGATCAGCCCCAGCATTTT. It encodes CASSLGLGDQPQHF. The chain combines TRBV5-1 with TRBJ1-5; the D is unclear. From germline, CDR1 is SGHRS and CDR2 YFSETQ. V was shortened by 0 bases and J by 5 bases, with 9 bases between the two germline ends. The CDR3 length is 14 residues. Supplemented by reference TRBV5-1 and TRBJ1-5, the full variable domain reads KAGVTQTPRYLIKTRGQQVTLSCSPISGHRSVSWYQQTPGQGLQFLFEYFSETQRNKGNFPGRFSGRQFSNSRSEMNVSTLELGDSALYLCASSLGLGDQPQHFGDGTRLSIL.

This clonotype was detected many times. The chain joins TRBV28 to TRBJ2-7; TRBD2 matches 11 bases. CDR1 and CDR2 (germline): MDHEN, SYDVKM. The ends lost 1 base at V and 0 bases at J; junction bases unmatched: 5. The CDR3 has 17 residues. In nucleotides, the CDR3 is TGTGCCAGCAGTTTATTTTGGGGGACTAGCGGCTCCTACGAGCAGTACTTC. It encodes CASSLFWGTSGSYEQYF.

This clonotype was seen repeatedly, ten times or more. The chain combines TRBV6-5 with TRBJ1-1; unclear D gene. In germline, CDR1 is MNHEY, CDR2 SVGAGI. The CDR3 totals 15 residues. The V and J ends lost 0 bases and 7 bases respectively, with 15 bases between them. CDR3 in amino acids: CASSYSGGPGNEAFF. CDR3 in DNA: TGTGCCAGCAGTTACTCGGGAGGCCCGGGAAATGAAGCTTTCTTT.

Many counts were recorded for this clonotype. The rearrangement links TRBV10-3 to TRBJ2-5; TRBD1 is a possible D gene (6 bases). The length of the CDR3 is 16 residues. Germline V gene data show CDR1 as ENHRY and CDR2 as SYGVKD. V lost 0 bases, J lost 2 bases, and 13 bases lay in between. This chain's CDR3 is CAISESTGVVQETQYF. CDR3 nucleotide sequence: TGTGCCATCAGTGAGTCGACAGGCGTAGTACAAGAGACCCAGTACTTC.

There are a few counts of this clonotype. The CDR3 nucleotides are TGTGCCAGCAGTTACCAGGGTCGTACTGGGGCCAACGTCCTGACTTTC. It translates to CASSYQGRTGANVLTF. V gene TRBV6-5 combines with J gene TRBJ2-6; D perhaps matches TRBD1 (5 bases). This CDR3 comprises 16 residues. The V end was cut by 2 bases, the J end by 2 bases, with 10 bases between. Germline loops: CDR1 MNHEY, CDR2 SVGAGI.

This clonotype has a count of ten or more. The chain employs TRBV5-1 and TRBJ2-1; the match to TRBD2 covers 8 bases. The trim removed 0 bases at V and 5 bases at J, leaving 10 bases unmatched. This CDR3 is 17 amino acids long. In germline, CDR1 is SGHRS, CDR2 YFSETQ. CDR3 in DNA: TGCGCCAGCAGCTTGGCCACCTTAGCGGGACCGGACAATGAGCAGTTCTTC. Amino acid sequence: CASSLATLAGPDNEQFF.

V is TRBV2 and J is TRBJ1-1; D gene ambiguous. The CDR3 is 13 residues long. With 10 bases removed from V and 6 bases from J, the gap between germline ends came to 18 bases. In germline, CDR1 is SNHLY, CDR2 FYNNEI. CDR3 region: CAKSVLRRAEAFF. The CDR3 nucleotides are TGTGCCAAGAGTGTGTTGAGGAGGGCTGAAGCTTTCTTT.

There are many counts of this clonotype. The rearrangement links TRBV27 to TRBJ2-3; D uncertain. V gave up 5 bases and J gave up 0 bases, with 15 bases separating them. From germline, CDR1 is MNHEY and CDR2 SMNVEV (reference sequence). There are 16 residues in the CDR3. CDR3 sequence (DNA): TGTGCCAGCAGTGTATGGGCTTCCTCTAGCACAGATACGCAGTATTTT. Protein sequence: CASSVWASSSTDTQYF.

The chain carries TRBV7-2 and TRBJ1-1, with D unresolved. Deletions cut 4 bases from V and 0 bases from J, with 12 bases between. Germline V gene lookup returns CDR1 SGHTA and CDR2 FQGNSA. This CDR3 has 15 amino acids. The CDR3 region is CASSSRGGVNTEAFF. Here the CDR3 DNA reads TGTGCCAGCAGCTCCCGTGGAGGAGTGAACACTGAAGCTTTCTTT.

This clonotype has just a few counts. The genes are TRBV20-1 and TRBJ2-3; 8 bases fit TRBD2. The V gene end was trimmed by 1 base and the J gene end by 1 base; junction bases not matched to a gene: 4. Germline CDR1 and CDR2: DFQATT and SNEGSKA (reference sequence). This CDR3 is built from 15 residues. This chain's CDR3 is CSARGRGGRTDTQYF. In DNA form, the CDR3 reads TGCAGTGCTAGAGGTCGGGGGGGCCGCACAGATACGCAGTATTTT.

With respect to this clonotype: It may be a read error: a sequence one base away is much more abundant. The chain combines TRBV2 with TRBJ2-6; the D gene is possibly TRBD1 (5 bases). The CDR3 length is 17 residues. Germline CDR1 and CDR2: SNHLY and FYNNEI. The CDR3 sequence: CASSDRAGRPGADVLTF. The CDR3 DNA reads TGTGCCAGCAGTGATAGGGCAGGGCGGCCTGGGGCCGACGTCCTGACTTTC.

The chain combines TRBV28 with TRBJ1-5; D is undetermined. The germline gives CDR1 MDHEN, CDR2 SYDVKM. The CDR3 sequence is 17 residues long. V was pared by 0 bases and J by 0 bases, with 12 bases between. The CDR3 nucleotides are TGTGCCAGCAGTTTATGGGCCGGGCAGCCTAGCAATCAGCCCCAGCATTTT. Amino acids: CASSLWAGQPSNQPQHF.

A remark on this clonotype: The conserved phenylalanine or tryptophan is not found at the CDR3 terminus, so this likely reflects a read error. This chain connects TRBV11-2 to TRBJ1-1; TRBD1 aligns across 8 bases. Looked up from germline, CDR1 is SGHAT and CDR2 is FQNNGV. This CDR3 region has 15 residues. V trimming: 4 bases; J trimming: 6 bases; junction bases outside the gene matches: 10. The CDR3 DNA follows: TGTGCCAGCAGCTCCCTAACAGGGGGACGGGCTGAAGCTTTCTCT. Amino acid sequence: CASSSLTGGRAEAFS.

The CDR3 region has the DNA TGTGCCAGCAGCATTCAAAGCGGGGGTCGACCCGTGGAGCAGTACTTC. It codes for CASSIQSGGRPVEQYF. V usage is TRBV7-2 and J usage is TRBJ2-7; 8 bases map to TRBD2. Germline V gene data show CDR1 as SGHTA and CDR2 as FQGNSA. This CDR3 spans 16 amino acids. V trimming: 5 bases; J trimming: 7 bases; junction bases outside the gene matches: 16.

This clonotype was detected many times. The chain carries TRBV15 and TRBJ2-7; 9 positions match TRBD1. Germline lookup yields CDR1 LNHNV and CDR2 YYDKDF (reference sequence). Trimming at V came to 3 bases and at J to 4 bases, leaving 4 bases not matched to a gene. The CDR3 covers 14 residues. CDR3 nucleotides: TGTGCCACCAGCAGCGGGACAGGGTGGTACGAGCAGTACTTC. Protein sequence: CATSSGTGWYEQYF.

This clonotype was counted at least ten times. DNA of the CDR3: TGTGCCAGCCTTCGTGATTGGGGGACTGAAGCTTTCTTT. Translation: CASLRDWGTEAFF. The rearrangement uses TRBV6-2 or TRBV6-3 and TRBJ1-1; maybe TRBD1 (5 bases). This CDR3 region has 13 residues. Germline CDR1 is MNHEY and CDR2 is SVGEGT. The V and J ends lost 8 bases and 5 bases respectively, with 15 bases between them.

This clonotype has a count of ten or more. V usage is TRBV27 and J usage is TRBJ2-1, with 10 nucleotides matching TRBD2. The V gene end was trimmed by 5 bases and the J gene end by 8 bases; junction bases not matched to a gene: 12. The germline gives CDR1 MNHEY, CDR2 SMNVEV (reference sequence). The CDR3 covers 16 residues. The CDR3 nucleotides are TGTGCCAGCAGTCTTCTTCCGGGACTAGCGAAGCATGAGCAGTTCTTC. It codes for CASSLLPGLAKHEQFF.

The chain links TRBV30 to TRBJ2-3, with TRBD2 matching 10 bases. CDR1 GTSNPN and CDR2 SVGIG come from the germline V gene (reference sequence). This CDR3 is 13 amino acids long. V shed 2 bases and J 7 bases; nucleotides not matched to a gene: 3. CDR3 in amino acids: CAWSNSGGYTQYF. The DNA of the CDR3 is TGTGCCTGGAGTAATAGCGGGGGGTATACGCAGTATTTT.

This clonotype was recorded a few times. The chain links TRBV7-8 to TRBJ2-2, with D possibly being TRBD1 or TRBD2 (6 bases each). The V gene lost 1 base and the J gene lost 0 bases, with 18 bases spanning the gap. The germline CDR1 and CDR2 sequences are SGHVS and FQNEAQ. CDR3 size: 19 residues. CDR3 sequence (DNA): TGTGCCAGCAGCTTAGAAGCCGGGGGCCCGTTATCGAACACCGGGGAGCTGTTTTTT. The encoded protein is CASSLEAGGPLSNTGELFF.

This clonotype came up many times. The DNA of the CDR3 is TGCGCCAGCAGCTTGGACGGGATGGACAGAGAAGCTTTCTTT. The encoded protein is CASSLDGMDREAFF. This chain connects TRBV5-1 to TRBJ1-1; a weak D match, TRBD1 (6 bases). The CDR3 totals 14 residues. V was clipped by 0 bases and J by 8 bases, with 14 bases between them. Germline loops: CDR1 SGHRS, CDR2 YFSETQ.

This sequence joins TRBV20-1 and TRBJ2-7, with D perhaps matching TRBD1 (5 bases). V lost 6 bases and J 6 bases, leaving 9 bases between the germline ends. Germline loops: CDR1 DFQATT, CDR2 SNEGSKA (reference sequence). The CDR3 is made up of 10 amino acids. CDR3 sequence reads: CSAGVSEQYF. The CDR3 DNA reads as TGCAGTGCAGGGGTATCCGAGCAGTACTTC.